The next 20 T cell receptor beta chains were all read from a single sample in a study of T cell responses to AZD1222 COVID-19 vaccine. Only in-frame clones appear in the TCRdb table, and some are missing; sequencing was by immunoSEQ multiplex PCR. The data show about 150,000 clones, with 86% seen just once and 5.5% held by the top ten. Here the sequenced sample was peripheral blood, taken on day 0 of MenACWY control vaccination. The source is an adult in good health.

V and J are TRBV6-5 and TRBJ1-6; no firm D call. CDR1 is MNHEY, CDR2 SVGAGI, per germline. V lost 0 bases to trimming and J lost 10 bases, with 16 bases between them. This CDR3 comprises 16 residues. CDR3 sequence (DNA): TGTGCCAGCAGTTACTCGAATAAGGGCTTAGGCTCACCCCTCCACTTT. Its protein product is CASSYSNKGLGSPLHF.

The genes are TRBV7-2 and TRBJ1-2; D may be TRBD1 (5 bases). Trimming cost V 5 bases and J 4 bases, with 17 bases left between them. Germline V gives CDR1 SGHTA, CDR2 FQGNSA. CDR3 size: 15 residues. The CDR3 DNA reads TGTGCCAGCAGCCCCGAACCAGGGACCCTCTATGGCTACACCTTC. It translates to CASSPEPGTLYGYTF.

This rearrangement joins TRBV20-1 to TRBJ1-2, with D perhaps TRBD1 (5 bases). Trimming removed 8 bases from V and 0 bases from J, with 7 bases in between. Germline CDR1 DFQATT, CDR2 SNEGSKA (reference sequence). The CDR3 sequence is 11 residues long. The CDR3 DNA follows: TGCAGTCTCAGGGCTAACTATGGCTACACCTTC. This gives the protein CSLRANYGYTF.

The chain employs TRBV7-2 and TRBJ2-2; 7 bases fit TRBD1. The CDR3 is 16 amino acids. J was trimmed by 0 bases and V by 1 base; bases with no gene match: 2. From germline, CDR1 is SGHTA and CDR2 FQGNSA. CDR3 nucleotide sequence: TGTGCCAGCAGCTTAGAGGGGGCGACGAACACCGGGGAGCTGTTTTTT. This gives the protein CASSLEGATNTGELFF.

The V call is TRBV6-4, the J call TRBJ2-1; TRBD2 matches 12 bases. Losses at the gene ends were 5 bases for V and 5 bases for J; bases not matched to a gene: 4. The CDR3 consists of 15 residues. Germline V gene data show CDR1 as MRHNA and CDR2 as SNTAGT. CDR3 sequence reads: CASSLLAGGNNEQFF. The CDR3 region has the DNA TGTGCCAGCAGTTTACTAGCGGGAGGAAACAATGAGCAGTTCTTC.

V gene TRBV9 combines with J gene TRBJ1-2; weak D call: TRBD1 (5 bases). The ends were cut back, 6 bases at V and 7 bases at J, with 19 bases in the middle. The CDR3 covers 14 residues. Germline CDR1 SGDLS, CDR2 YYNGEE. The CDR3 is CASTNPGRISGYTF. DNA for the CDR3: TGTGCCAGCACCAACCCGGGGCGTATTAGTGGCTACACCTTC.

The chain combines TRBV6-6 with TRBJ1-6; D unclear. Germline V gene lookup returns CDR1 MNHNY and CDR2 SVGAGI (reference sequence). CDR3 length equals 14 residues. Trimming stripped 8 bases from V and 5 bases from J, with 13 bases between. The CDR3 protein is CASGRASNNSPLHF. The CDR3 DNA is TGTGCCAGCGGGCGAGCATCAAATAATTCACCCCTCCACTTT.

This clone was detected a few times. The CDR3 end shows no conserved phenylalanine or tryptophan, and so a read error is likely. It is unclear where the CDR3 begins or ends on the DNA, so no DNA is shown, and the CDR3 is as TCRdb lists it. CDR3 in amino acids: CASGTESV. This rearrangement joins TRBV23-1 to TRBJ1-2; the DNA was not used to check the table's D call, TRBD1. TRBV23-1 has ORF status, its function being uncertain. The CDR3 spans 8 residues, counting both ends.

This chain joins TRBV18 and TRBJ2-4; a possible D gene is TRBD1 (5 bases). Germline CDR1 and CDR2: KGHSH and LQKENI. V dropped 4 bases and J dropped 0 bases, with 10 bases sitting between them. The CDR3 is 15 amino acids. CDR3 nucleotides: TGTGCCAGCTCACTTCTGACAGAAGCCAAAAACATTCAGTACTTC. This gives the protein CASSLLTEAKNIQYF.

The chain recombines TRBV5-1 with TRBJ2-3, with no clear D. Germline V gene lookup returns CDR1 SGHRS and CDR2 YFSETQ. Trimming left V 4 bases short and J 2 bases short, with 5 bases between. The CDR3 contains 12 residues. CDR3 amino acids: CASSEPTDTQYF. The CDR3 DNA sequence: TGCGCCAGCAGCGAACCCACAGATACGCAGTATTTT.

The CDR3 reads CASRTGGFYSNQPQHF. In DNA, the CDR3 is TGTGCCTCTCGGACAGGGGGCTTCTATAGCAATCAGCCCCAGCATTTT. The chain carries TRBV28 and TRBJ1-5; 11 bases are a match to TRBD1. Germline CDR1 reads MDHEN; CDR2 reads SYDVKM. After removal of 11 bases from V and 0 bases from J, the junction contained 9 bases not matched to a gene. This CDR3 is built from 16 residues.

The V gene is TRBV10-3, the J gene TRBJ1-1; tentatively, D is TRBD1 (6 bases). The length of the CDR3 is 14 residues. Germline CDR1 is ENHRY and CDR2 is SYGVKD. Trimming left V 8 bases short and J 3 bases short, with 16 bases between. This CDR3 reads CAISGGGRDTEAFF. The CDR3 DNA reads as TGTGCCATCTCGGGAGGGGGACGGGACACTGAAGCTTTCTTT.

This clone was seen once. The chain uses TRBV6-5 and TRBJ1-6; D might be TRBD1 (6 bases). Germline CDR1 and CDR2: MNHEY and SVGAGI. V dropped 2 bases and J dropped 10 bases, with 18 bases sitting between them. This CDR3 comprises 16 residues. CDR3 loop: CASSYATRAQGSPLHF. Written as DNA, the CDR3 is TGTGCCAGCAGTTACGCGACTAGGGCCCAGGGGTCACCCCTCCACTTT.

The rearrangement joins TRBV7-6 to TRBJ1-3, with no clear D. Germline lookup yields CDR1 SGHVS and CDR2 FNYEAQ. The V gene lost 4 bases and the J gene lost 0 bases, with 13 bases spanning the gap. CDR3 length: 16 amino acids. The CDR3 reads CASSSTSGRSGNTIYF. The CDR3 nucleotides read TGTGCCAGCAGCTCAACCAGTGGCCGCTCTGGAAACACCATATATTTT.

The chain joins TRBV5-4 to TRBJ1-2; 12 bases align to TRBD1. V trimming: 6 bases; J trimming: 5 bases; junction bases outside the gene matches: 8. The CDR3 has 15 residues. The germline V gene encodes CDR1 SGHNT and CDR2 YYREEE (reference sequence). The CDR3 DNA reads TGTGCCAGCATCCTCCCGGGACAGGGGGCTTATGGCTACACCTTC. Protein sequence: CASILPGQGAYGYTF.

The V call is TRBV28, the J call TRBJ2-3, with D unresolved. CDR1 is MDHEN and CDR2 is SYDVKM in the germline V gene. CDR3 length: 14 amino acids. V dropped 5 bases and J dropped 0 bases, with 9 bases sitting between them. The CDR3 region is CASSRQRSTDTQYF. The CDR3 bases are TGTGCCAGCAGTCGCCAGCGTAGCACAGATACGCAGTATTTT.

The CDR3 sequence: CASSVGTGVGNTIYF. CDR3 DNA sequence: TGTGCCAGCAGCGTAGGGACAGGGGTCGGAAACACCATATATTTT. The chain uses TRBV9 and TRBJ1-3, with 9 nucleotides matching TRBD1. CDR1 and CDR2 (germline): SGDLS, YYNGEE. The CDR3 totals 15 residues. V shed 0 bases, J shed 4 bases, and the junction held 2 bases outside the gene matches.

The chain joins TRBV4-1 to TRBJ2-7, with D maybe TRBD2 (5 bases). V lost 2 bases and J 2 bases, leaving 10 bases between the germline ends. From germline, CDR1 is MGHRA and CDR2 YSYEKL. CDR3 length equals 14 residues. CDR3 DNA sequence: TGCGCCAGCAGCCAACGGGGTTACCCCTACGAGCAGTACTTC. Protein product: CASSQRGYPYEQYF.

V usage is TRBV4-1 and J usage is TRBJ1-1, with a weak D call TRBD1 (5 bases). Trimming stripped 1 base from V and 2 bases from J, with 8 bases between. Germline values: CDR1 MGHRA, CDR2 YSYEKL. The CDR3 runs to 14 residues. CDR3 amino acids: CASSQVGGNTEAFF. CDR3 bases: TGCGCCAGCAGCCAAGTGGGGGGAAACACTGAAGCTTTCTTT.

The rearrangement links TRBV19 to TRBJ1-5, with D tentatively TRBD1 (5 bases). Germline values: CDR1 LNHDA, CDR2 SQIVND (reference sequence). Trimming cost V 5 bases and J 3 bases, with 29 bases left between them. The CDR3 is made up of 20 amino acids. The CDR3: CASSVPAGRGAGLHNQPQHF. CDR3 nucleotide sequence: TGTGCCAGTAGTGTCCCCGCGGGTCGGGGCGCGGGCCTACACAATCAGCCCCAGCATTTT.